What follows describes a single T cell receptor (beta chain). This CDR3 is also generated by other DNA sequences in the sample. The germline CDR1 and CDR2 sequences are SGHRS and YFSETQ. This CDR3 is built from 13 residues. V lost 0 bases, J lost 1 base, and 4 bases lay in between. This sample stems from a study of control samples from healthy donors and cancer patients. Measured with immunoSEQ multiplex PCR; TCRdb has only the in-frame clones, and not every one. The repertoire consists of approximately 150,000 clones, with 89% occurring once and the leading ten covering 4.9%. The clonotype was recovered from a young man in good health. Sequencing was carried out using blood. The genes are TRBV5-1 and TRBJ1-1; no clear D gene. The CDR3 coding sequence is TGCGCCAGCAGCTTGGCAGGGAACACTGAAGCTTTCTTT. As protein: CASSLAGNTEAFF.